This T cell receptor beta chain is drawn from a study of blood T cell repertoires in COVID-19. The method was immunoSEQ multiplex PCR; TCRdb's version includes in-frame clones alone and lacks a portion of them. The table shows 150,000 to 200,000 clones, with roughly 90% occurring only once. This CDR3 has 16 amino acids. Between the trimmed V and J ends, which lost 1 base and 4 bases, there was a span of 14 bases. Per germline, CDR1 LNHDA and CDR2 SQIVND (reference sequence). The source of this sequence is a man aged 55 to 70 with active or convalescent COVID-19. The source material was peripheral blood. The V and J genes are TRBV19 and TRBJ2-1, with TRBD2 as a possible D gene (6 bases). The CDR3 DNA is TGTGCCAGTAGTATAGGCGCTAGCGCCCCTTACAATGAGCAGTTCTTC. Protein sequence: CASSIGASAPYNEQFF.